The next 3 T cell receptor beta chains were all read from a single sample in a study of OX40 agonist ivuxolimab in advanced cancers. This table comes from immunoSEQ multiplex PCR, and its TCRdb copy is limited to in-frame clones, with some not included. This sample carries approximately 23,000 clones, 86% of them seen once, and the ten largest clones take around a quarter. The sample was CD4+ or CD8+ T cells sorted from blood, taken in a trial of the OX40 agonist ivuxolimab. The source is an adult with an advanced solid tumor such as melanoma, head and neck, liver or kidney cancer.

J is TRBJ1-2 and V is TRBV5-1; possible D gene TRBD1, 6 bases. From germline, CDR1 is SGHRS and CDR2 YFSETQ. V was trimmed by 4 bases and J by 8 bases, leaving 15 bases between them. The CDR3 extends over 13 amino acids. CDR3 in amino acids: CASSRDTGWGYTF. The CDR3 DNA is TGCGCCAGCAGCAGGGACACGGGCTGGGGCTACACCTTC.

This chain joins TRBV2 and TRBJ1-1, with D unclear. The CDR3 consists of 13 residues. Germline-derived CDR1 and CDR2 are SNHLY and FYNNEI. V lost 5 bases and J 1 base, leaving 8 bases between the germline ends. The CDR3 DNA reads TGTGCCAGCAGTTACTCAAGGAACACTGAAGCTTTCTTT. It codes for CASSYSRNTEAFF.

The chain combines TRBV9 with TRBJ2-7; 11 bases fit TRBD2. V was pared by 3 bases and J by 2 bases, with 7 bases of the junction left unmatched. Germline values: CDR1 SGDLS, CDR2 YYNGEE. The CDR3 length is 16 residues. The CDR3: CASSDPTSGVTYEQYF. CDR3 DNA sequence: TGTGCCAGCAGCGACCCGACTAGCGGGGTAACCTACGAGCAGTACTTC.